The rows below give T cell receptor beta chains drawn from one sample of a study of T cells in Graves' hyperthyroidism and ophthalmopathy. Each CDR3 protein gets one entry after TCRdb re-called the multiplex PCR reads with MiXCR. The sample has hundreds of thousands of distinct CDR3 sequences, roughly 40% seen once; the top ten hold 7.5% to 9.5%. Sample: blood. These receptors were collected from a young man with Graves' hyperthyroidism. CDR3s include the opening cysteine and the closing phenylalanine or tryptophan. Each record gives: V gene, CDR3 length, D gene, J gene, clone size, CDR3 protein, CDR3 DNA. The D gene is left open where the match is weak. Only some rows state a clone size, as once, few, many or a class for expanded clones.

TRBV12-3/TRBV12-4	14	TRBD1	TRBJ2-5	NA	CASSSDRGLVTQYF	TGTGCCAGCAGTTCGGACAGGGGGCTGGTGACCCAGTACTTC
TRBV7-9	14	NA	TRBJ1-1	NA	CASSLVGNRNEAFF	TGTGCCAGCAGCTTAGTGGGGAACAGGAACGAAGCTTTCTTT
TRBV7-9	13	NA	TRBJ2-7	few	CASSLEQIYEQYF	TGTGCCAGCAGCTTGGAACAGATCTACGAGCAGTACTTC
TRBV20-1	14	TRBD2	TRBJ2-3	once	CSAPTSGSQDTQYF	TGCAGTGCCCCGACTAGCGGGAGTCAAGATACGCAGTATTTT
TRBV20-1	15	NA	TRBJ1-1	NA	CSARLPGRPNTEAFF	TGCAGTGCTAGGCTACCGGGACGCCCGAACACTGAAGCTTTCTTT
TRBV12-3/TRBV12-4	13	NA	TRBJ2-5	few	CASNGGFGETQYF	TGTGCCAGCAACGGCGGATTTGGGGAGACCCAGTACTTC
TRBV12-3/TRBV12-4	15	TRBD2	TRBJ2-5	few	CASSPSGGAAETQYF	TGTGCCAGCAGCCCTAGCGGGGGGGCCGCAGAGACCCAGTACTTC
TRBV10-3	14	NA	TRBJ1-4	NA	CAISALGEGGKLFF	TGTGCCATCAGTGCTTTAGGGGAAGGTGGAAAACTGTTTTTT
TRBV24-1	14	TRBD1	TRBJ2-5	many	CATSDPGQTETQYF	TGTGCCACCAGTGATCCGGGACAGACAGAGACCCAGTACTTC
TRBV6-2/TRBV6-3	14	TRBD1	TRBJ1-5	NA	CASRTQGFNQPQHF	TGTGCCAGCAGAACACAGGGGTTCAATCAGCCCCAGCATTTT
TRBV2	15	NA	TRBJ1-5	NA	CASSVEEFVGQPQHF	TGTGCCAGCAGCGTTGAGGAGTTCGTAGGACAGCCCCAGCATTTT
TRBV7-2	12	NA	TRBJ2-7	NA	CASKLGLSEQYF	TGTGCCAGCAAATTGGGTCTCTCCGAGCAGTACTTC
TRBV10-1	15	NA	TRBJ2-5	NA	CASSELTDLPQTQYF	TGCGCCAGCAGTGAGTTGACGGATCTACCCCAGACCCAGTACTTC
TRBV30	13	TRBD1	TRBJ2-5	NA	CAWSEGTGETQYF	TGTGCCTGGAGCGAAGGGACAGGGGAGACCCAGTACTTC